The 29 T cell receptor beta chains listed next were all sequenced from one sample in a study of blood T cell repertoires in COVID-19. The protocol was immunoSEQ multiplex PCR, while the TCRdb copy is restricted to in-frame clones and leaves out a portion. The sample holds about 150,000 clones; roughly 93% are singletons and the top ten take approximately 5%. Material for sequencing was peripheral blood. Source of these receptors: a man aged 18 to 29 with COVID-19, enrolled during active disease.

This chain links TRBV3-1 (or the pseudogene TRBV3-2) with TRBJ1-6; a possible D gene is TRBD1 (5 bases). V lost 3 bases and J 4 bases, leaving 16 bases between the germline ends. Germline V CDR1 and CDR2: LGHDT, YNNKEL (reference sequence). The CDR3 spans 17 residues. The CDR3 DNA is TGTGCCAGCAGCCAGGTACAGGAGGGGTATTATAATTCACCCCTCCACTTT. Translating it yields CASSQVQEGYYNSPLHF.

The rearrangement joins TRBV28 to TRBJ2-1, with 7 bases fitting TRBD2. V trimming: 11 bases; J trimming: 7 bases; junction bases outside the gene matches: 17. The CDR3 runs 15 residues. CDR1 is MDHEN and CDR2 is SYDVKM in the germline V gene. This chain's CDR3 is CASSPPGGPPNEQFF. CDR3 nucleotides: TGTGCCTCAAGTCCCCCGGGAGGCCCCCCAAATGAGCAGTTCTTC.

The gene calls are TRBV5-6 and TRBJ1-1; TRBD1 is a possible D gene (6 bases). The CDR3 runs to 15 residues. Germline lookup yields CDR1 SGHDT and CDR2 YYEEEE. V lost 5 bases and J lost 6, with 20 bases in between. The chain's CDR3 is CASSWGPGVVAEAFF. CDR3 sequence (DNA): TGTGCCAGCAGTTGGGGCCCAGGGGTAGTGGCTGAAGCTTTCTTT.

The rearrangement links TRBV5-1 to TRBJ1-5, with 9 bases matching TRBD1. The length of the CDR3 is 15 residues. V dropped 2 bases and J dropped 4; count of bases not matched to a gene: 4. Per the germline V gene, CDR1 is SGHRS and CDR2 is YFSETQ. CDR3: CASSLTDRGNQPQHF. As DNA, the CDR3 is TGCGCCAGCAGCTTAACCGACAGGGGGAATCAGCCCCAGCATTTT.

This clone was counted between two and nine times. The V gene is TRBV30, the J gene TRBJ2-2; the match to TRBD2 covers 13 bases. The CDR3 extends over 15 amino acids. Per the germline V gene, CDR1 is GTSNPN and CDR2 is SVGIG (reference sequence). With V trimmed by 0 bases and J by 9 bases, 4 bases remained unmatched. CDR3 coding DNA: TGTGCCTGGAGTGTAAGGGGACTAGCGGGAAGGGAGCTGTTTTTT. Translation: CAWSVRGLAGRELFF.

The rearrangement uses TRBV27 and TRBJ2-1, with 8 bases that match TRBD2. The V and J ends lost 5 bases and 3 bases, in that order; junction bases with no gene match: 9. Germline assignment: CDR1 MNHEY and CDR2 SMNVEV (reference sequence). The CDR3 is 16 amino acids. The CDR3 DNA follows: TGTGCCAGCAGTCGTACGCTAGCGGGCGGCTACAATGAGCAGTTCTTC. Translating it yields CASSRTLAGGYNEQFF.

The CDR3 here is CATSDGLAGTYNEQFF. DNA for the CDR3: TGTGCCACCAGTGATGGGCTAGCGGGGACCTACAATGAGCAGTTCTTC. J is TRBJ2-1 and V is TRBV24-1; TRBD2 matches at 9 bases. Germline V CDR1 and CDR2: KGHDR, SFDVKD. Germline trimming cut 3 bases from V and 2 bases from J; bases unmatched to any gene: 4. The CDR3 loop spans 16 amino acids.

The chain recombines TRBV6-5 with TRBJ2-1; D might be TRBD2 (5 bases). Between the trimmed V and J ends, which lost 8 bases and 11 bases, there was a span of 10 bases. Germline lookup yields CDR1 MNHEY and CDR2 SVGAGI. The CDR3 is 10 amino acids. CDR3 coding DNA: TGTGCCAGCGGAGGCCCTCAGCAGTTCTTC. As protein: CASGGPQQFF.

This chain joins TRBV7-2 and TRBJ1-5; perhaps TRBD1 as D (5 bases). Trimming stripped 5 bases from V and 0 bases from J, with 11 bases between. Germline V gives CDR1 SGHTA, CDR2 FQGNSA. CDR3 length: 15 amino acids. The CDR3 sequence is CASSHGTSSNQPQHF. The CDR3 DNA sequence: TGTGCCAGCAGCCACGGGACTTCTAGCAATCAGCCCCAGCATTTT. The variable domain in full, completed from reference TRBV7-2 and TRBJ1-5, reads GAGVSQSPSNKVTEKGKDVELRCDPISGHTALYWYRQSLGQGLEFLIYFQGNSAPDKSGLPSDRFSAERTGGSVSTLTIQRTQQEDSAVYLCASSHGTSSNQPQHFGDGTRLSIL.

This chain connects TRBV30 to TRBJ1-1; a weak D match, TRBD1 (5 bases). V was trimmed by 6 bases and J by 5 bases, leaving 10 bases between them. Germline CDR1 GTSNPN, CDR2 SVGIG (reference sequence). This CDR3 is built from 11 residues. The CDR3 loop is CACVSGTEAFF. The CDR3 DNA sequence: TGTGCCTGTGTATCAGGGACTGAAGCTTTCTTT.

The V and J genes are TRBV14 and TRBJ2-7; no clear D. Per the germline V gene, CDR1 is SGHDN and CDR2 is FVKESK. Trimming stripped 6 bases from V and 3 bases from J, with 9 bases between. CDR3 length: 12 amino acids. The CDR3 bases are TGTGCCAGCAGTCCAACGGTCTACGAGCAGTACTTC. Its translation is CASSPTVYEQYF.

The chain is built from TRBV27 and TRBJ2-7; TRBD2 matches 9 bases. Germline V lookup: CDR1 MNHEY, CDR2 SMNVEV (reference sequence). The CDR3 totals 15 residues. V lost 0 bases, J lost 3 bases, and 3 bases stayed unmatched. Here the CDR3 reads CASSLSLAGLYEQYF. The CDR3 nucleotides are TGTGCCAGCAGTTTATCGCTAGCGGGACTCTACGAGCAGTACTTC.

The rearrangement joins TRBV5-4 to TRBJ1-2, with 10 bases lining up with TRBD1. Germline trimming cut 5 bases from V and 2 bases from J; bases unmatched to any gene: 3. The CDR3 is made up of 14 amino acids. CDR1 SGHNT and CDR2 YYREEE come from the germline V gene (reference sequence). CDR3 DNA sequence: TGTGCCAGCAGAAAGACAGGGGGCAACTATGGCTACACCTTC. Translating gives CASRKTGGNYGYTF.

This clone has more than one count but fewer than ten. The CDR3 coding sequence is TGTGCCAGCAGCGAAAGCGATGATGAGCAGTTCTTC. As protein: CASSESDDEQFF. The V gene is TRBV9, the J gene TRBJ2-1; unclear D gene. V was trimmed by 3 bases and J by 8 bases, leaving 9 bases between them. Germline V gene lookup returns CDR1 SGDLS and CDR2 YYNGEE. The CDR3 runs 12 residues.

This clone was observed once. The chain combines TRBV4-3 with TRBJ2-5; TRBD2 aligns across 8 bases. With 2 bases clipped from V and 4 bases from J, the junction kept 12 bases outside the gene matches. Germline V gives CDR1 LGHNA, CDR2 YSLEER. The CDR3 has 17 amino acids. In DNA form, the CDR3 reads TGCGCCAGCAGCCAAAACGCGGGTAGCGGGGTAGGAGAGACCCAGTACTTC. Its translation is CASSQNAGSGVGETQYF.

The CDR3 nucleotides read TGTGCCAGCAGCTTCACGGCGGGGGAGCAGTACTTC. It translates to CASSFTAGEQYF. V usage is TRBV7-2 and J usage is TRBJ2-7; tentatively, D is TRBD2 (6 bases). V gave up 3 bases and J gave up 7 bases, with 10 bases separating them. The CDR3 consists of 12 residues. Per the germline V gene, CDR1 is SGHTA and CDR2 is FQGNSA.

This chain uses TRBV19 with TRBJ2-2; D not resolved. V dropped 0 bases and J dropped 4 bases, with 6 bases sitting between them. Per germline, CDR1 LNHDA and CDR2 SQIVND (reference sequence). This CDR3 has 14 residues. In DNA, the CDR3 is TGTGCCAGTAGTATAGATCGGGTCACCGGGGAGCTGTTTTTT. Amino acid sequence: CASSIDRVTGELFF.

The V call is TRBV4-3, the J call TRBJ1-5; maybe TRBD1 (6 bases). The CDR3 runs 14 residues. Trimming removed 1 base at V and 7 bases at J, with 11 bases between. Per germline, CDR1 LGHNA and CDR2 YSLEER. In DNA form, the CDR3 reads TGCGCCAGCAGCCAAGCCAGGGGCGACCAGCCCCAGCATTTT. Protein: CASSQARGDQPQHF.

The chain uses TRBV5-1 and TRBJ2-7, with 14 bases identical to TRBD2. Trimming removed 4 bases from V and 3 bases from J; junction bases left unmatched: 6. The V gene's germline CDR1 is SGHRS and CDR2 YFSETQ. The CDR3 contains 16 residues. CDR3 in DNA: TGCGCCAGCAGCGGGATCGGGACTAGCGGGAGCTACGAGCAGTACTTC. Its protein is CASSGIGTSGSYEQYF.

This clone was recorded only once. The CDR3 here is CASSPGLAGVNEQFF. The CDR3 DNA is TGCGCCAGCAGCCCGGGACTAGCGGGAGTGAATGAGCAGTTCTTC. The chain has TRBV4-3 and TRBJ2-1; 14 bases align to TRBD2. The trim removed 4 bases at V and 7 bases at J, leaving 3 bases unmatched. Germline CDR1 and CDR2: LGHNA and YSLEER. This CDR3 is 15 amino acids long.

This clone was recorded once. CDR3 loop: CASSPWTGTDNEQFF. The CDR3 coding sequence is TGTGCCAGCAGCCCCTGGACAGGGACGGACAATGAGCAGTTCTTC. This chain uses TRBV7-2 with TRBJ2-1, with TRBD1 identical over 8 bases. Trimming at V came to 5 bases and at J to 5 bases, leaving 8 bases not matched to a gene. Germline-derived CDR1 and CDR2 are SGHTA and FQGNSA. The CDR3 extends over 15 amino acids.

The rearrangement joins TRBV19 to TRBJ2-7, with a weak D call TRBD1 (6 bases). Looked up from germline, CDR1 is LNHDA and CDR2 is SQIVND (reference sequence). This CDR3 is built from 14 residues. Trimming cost V 5 bases and J 2 bases, with 13 bases left between them. CDR3 sequence: CASSPRRGTYEQYF. DNA for the CDR3: TGTGCCAGTAGTCCCCGCAGGGGAACCTACGAGCAGTACTTC.

The chain recombines TRBV6-6 with TRBJ1-6; possibly TRBD1 for D (6 bases). Between the trimmed V and J ends, which lost 3 bases and 8 bases, there was a span of 11 bases. The CDR3 extends over 14 amino acids. Looked up from germline, CDR1 is MNHNY and CDR2 is SVGAGI (reference sequence). The CDR3 sequence: CASSYRQADSPLHF. The DNA of the CDR3 is TGTGCCAGCAGTTATAGACAGGCGGATTCACCCCTCCACTTT.

V usage is TRBV25-1 and J usage is TRBJ2-5; TRBD2 is a possible D gene (5 bases). The CDR3 contains 14 residues. Trimming took off 8 bases at V and 1 base at J, with 14 bases between the two ends. In germline, CDR1 is MGHDK, CDR2 SYGVNS. CDR3 loop: CASELDSGQETQYF. CDR3 coding DNA: TGTGCCAGCGAACTAGACTCCGGCCAAGAGACCCAGTACTTC.

V is TRBV7-2 and J is TRBJ1-2; D gene ambiguous. The CDR3 consists of 14 residues. The germline V and J ends were trimmed by 5 bases and 2 bases, with 12 bases remaining between them. Looked up from germline, CDR1 is SGHTA and CDR2 is FQGNSA. CDR3 protein: CASSKPTQNYGYTF. CDR3 coding DNA: TGTGCCAGCAGCAAACCGACACAGAACTATGGCTACACCTTC.

The chain has TRBV30 and TRBJ1-5; 10 bases align to TRBD1. The CDR3 has 15 residues. Germline V CDR1 and CDR2: GTSNPN, SVGIG (reference sequence). V dropped 3 bases and J dropped 6; count of bases not matched to a gene: 8. CDR3 bases: TGTGCCTGGAGAGCCGGGACAGGGGTTCTTCAGCCCCAGCATTTT. This gives the protein CAWRAGTGVLQPQHF.

This clone was seen once. This chain uses TRBV7-9 with TRBJ2-7; TRBD1 matches at 9 bases. Germline V gene sequence: CDR1 SEHNR, CDR2 FQNEAQ (reference sequence). The V and J ends lost 6 bases and 6 bases, in that order; junction bases with no gene match: 9. The CDR3 contains 14 residues. The CDR3 DNA reads as TGTGCCAGCAGATTACAGGGGGCCATGGGCGAGCAGTACTTC. It yields the protein CASRLQGAMGEQYF.

As for this clone: Sequence at one end of the junction differs from germline and may be a read error. The chain joins TRBV9 to TRBJ1-4; unclear D gene. The germline gives CDR1 SGDLS, CDR2 YYNGEE. The CDR3 has 14 residues. The CDR3 coding sequence is TGTGCCAGCGGTCAGACGGTGACTAATGAAAAACTGCTTTTT. Translation gives CASGQTVTNEKLLF.

The chain recombines TRBV24-1 with TRBJ2-1; 11 bases line up with TRBD1. The junction had 11 bases not matched to a gene; V was cut back by 1 base and J by 7 bases. CDR3 size: 18 residues. CDR1 KGHDR and CDR2 SFDVKD come from the germline V gene. CDR3 DNA: TGTGCCACCAGTGATTTCGGACAGGGGGCCGTCCCGGGGAATGAGCAGTTCTTC. It specifies CATSDFGQGAVPGNEQFF.